Listed below are T cell receptor beta chains from one sample, sequenced in a study of patients and donors after allogeneic stem cell transplantation. MiXCR, run by TCRdb on the RT-PCR reads, gives a single entry per CDR3 protein. In the table there are under 170,000 distinct CDR3 sequences, 30% to 45% of which are singletons. Sequencing was done on a sample of blood, either unsorted or a sorted T cell fraction (not recorded which). These receptors were obtained from a human donor who was either an allogeneic HSCT recipient or a stem cell or donor lymphocyte infusion donor (not recorded which). It is not recorded whose cells these are; they may come from a transplant donor. The CDR3 runs from the conserved cysteine through the conserved F or W. The order of the fields is clone size, V gene, J gene, D gene, CDR3 protein, CDR3 DNA. The D gene is left open where the match is weak. The listing skips clone size in some rows; elsewhere it reads once, few, many or a size class.

NA	TRBV28	TRBJ2-6	NA	CASSHTGSGANVLTF	TGTGCCAGCAGTCATACAGGGAGCGGGGCCAACGTCCTGACTTTC
few	TRBV12-3/TRBV12-4	TRBJ1-1	NA	CASSSQVWTEAFF	TGTGCCAGCAGTTCTCAGGTGTGGACTGAAGCTTTCTTT
few	TRBV12-3/TRBV12-4	TRBJ1-4	NA	CASSLGGFATNEKLFF	TGTGCCAGCAGTTTGGGGGGATTTGCAACTAATGAAAAACTGTTTTTT
NA	TRBV3-2	TRBJ1-2	NA	CASSQKTPDGGLYGYTF	TGTGCCAGCAGCCAAAAAACCCCGGATGGGGGGCTCTATGGCTACACCTTC
NA	TRBV6-5	TRBJ2-3	NA	CASSPGQAMGTDTQYF	TGTGCCAGCAGTCCCGGACAAGCGATGGGCACAGATACGCAGTATTTT
few	TRBV9	TRBJ1-5	NA	CASSVGRSNQPQHF	TGTGCCAGCAGCGTAGGGCGGAGCAATCAGCCCCAGCATTTT
few	TRBV5-1	TRBJ2-3	TRBD2	CASSLSRGDLTDTQYF	TGCGCCAGCAGCTTGAGCCGGGGGGACCTCACAGATACGCAGTATTTT
NA	TRBV4-1	TRBJ1-1	TRBD1	CASSQATGEGTEAFF	TGCGCCAGCAGCCAAGCGACAGGGGAAGGCACTGAAGCTTTCTTT
NA	TRBV21-1	TRBJ1-2	NA	CASSSRRVGYGYTF	TGTGCCAGCAGCTCCCGGAGGGTTGGATATGGCTACACCTTC
NA	TRBV5-1	TRBJ1-1	NA	CASSLVGAEQAFF	TGCGCCAGCAGCTTGGTAGGGGCGGAACAAGCTTTCTTT
NA	TRBV7-9	TRBJ1-2	NA	CASSLSLNSLNYGYTF	TGTGCCAGCAGCTTAAGCCTCAACTCTTTAAACTATGGCTACACCTTC
few	TRBV6-5	TRBJ1-2	TRBD1	CASSRQGNGYTF	TGTGCCAGCAGCCGACAGGGGAATGGCTACACCTTC
NA	TRBV15	TRBJ2-1	TRBD2	CATSRETSSNEQFF	TGTGCCACCAGCAGAGAGACTAGCAGCAATGAGCAGTTCTTC
NA	TRBV3-1	TRBJ2-1	NA	CASSQIYDSYNEQFF	TGTGCCAGCAGCCAAATATATGATTCCTACAATGAGCAGTTCTTC
NA	TRBV4-3	TRBJ1-1	TRBD1	CASSQEGQPNTEAFF	TGCGCCAGCAGCCAAGAGGGACAGCCGAACACTGAAGCTTTCTTT
NA	TRBV7-2	TRBJ2-2	TRBD2	CASSPRPSGGNGELFF	TGTGCCAGCAGCCCAAGGCCTAGCGGGGGAAACGGGGAGCTGTTTTTT
few	TRBV12-3/TRBV12-4	TRBJ2-7	TRBD2	CASSFPGGEQYF	TGTGCCAGCAGTTTTCCGGGGGGCGAGCAGTACTTC
NA	TRBV10-3	TRBJ2-3	TRBD2	CAILVAGPWKDTQYF	TGTGCCATCCTTGTAGCGGGCCCCTGGAAAGATACGCAGTATTTT
few	TRBV7-9	TRBJ1-1	TRBD1	CASSAHTLAGGFNTEAFF	TGTGCCAGCAGTGCCCACACACTGGCAGGGGGGTTTAACACTGAAGCTTTCTTT
few	TRBV6-5	TRBJ1-1	NA	CASSYLGDTEAFF	TGTGCCAGCAGTTATCTGGGGGACACTGAAGCTTTCTTT
once	TRBV5-5	TRBJ1-2	NA	CAGSLDGVNYGYTF	TGTGCCGGCAGCTTGGACGGTGTTAACTATGGCTACACCTTC
NA	TRBV12-3/TRBV12-4	TRBJ2-3	NA	CASSLALANNPTDTQYF	TGTGCCAGCAGTTTAGCTTTAGCGAATAACCCCACAGATACGCAGTATTTT
NA	TRBV7-8	TRBJ1-5	NA	CASSLVGENQPQHF	TGTGCCAGCAGCTTAGTGGGAGAAAATCAGCCCCAGCATTTT
NA	TRBV5-1	TRBJ2-1	NA	CASSPDWPGANEQFF	TGCGCCAGCAGCCCGGACTGGCCAGGGGCCAATGAGCAGTTCTTC
NA	TRBV29-1	TRBJ1-1	NA	CSVADRSNTEAFF	TGCAGCGTCGCTGACAGGTCCAACACTGAAGCTTTCTTT
many	TRBV7-9	TRBJ1-4	TRBD1	CASSRTGGKANEKLFF	TGTGCCAGCAGCCGGACAGGGGGCAAAGCTAATGAAAAACTGTTTTTT
NA	TRBV4-1	TRBJ2-1	TRBD2	CASSQDLAGAYNEQFF	TGCGCCAGCAGCCAAGATCTTGCGGGGGCCTACAATGAGCAGTTCTTC
once	TRBV28	TRBJ1-2	NA	CASNPVALPEWGYTF	TGTGCCAGCAACCCCGTAGCTCTTCCGGAGTGGGGCTACACCTTC
NA	TRBV7-9	TRBJ2-5	NA	CASSSTVQETQYF	TGTGCCAGCAGCTCCACGGTACAAGAGACCCAGTACTTC